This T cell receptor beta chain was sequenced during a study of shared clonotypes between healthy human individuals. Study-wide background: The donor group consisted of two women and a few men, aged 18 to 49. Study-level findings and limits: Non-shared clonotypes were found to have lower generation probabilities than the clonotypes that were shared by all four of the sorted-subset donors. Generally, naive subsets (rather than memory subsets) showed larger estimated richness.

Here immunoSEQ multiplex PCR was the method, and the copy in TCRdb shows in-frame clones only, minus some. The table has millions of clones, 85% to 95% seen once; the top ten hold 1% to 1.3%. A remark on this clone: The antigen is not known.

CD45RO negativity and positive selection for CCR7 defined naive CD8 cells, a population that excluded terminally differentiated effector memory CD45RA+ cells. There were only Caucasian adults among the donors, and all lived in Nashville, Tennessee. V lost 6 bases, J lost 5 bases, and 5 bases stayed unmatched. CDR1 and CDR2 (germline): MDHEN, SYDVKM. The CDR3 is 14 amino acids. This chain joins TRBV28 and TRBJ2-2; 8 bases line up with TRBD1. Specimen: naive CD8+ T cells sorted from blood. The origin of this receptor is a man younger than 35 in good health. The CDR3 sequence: CASSQGAWTGELFF. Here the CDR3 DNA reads TGTGCCAGCAGCCAGGGGGCTTGGACCGGGGAGCTGTTTTTT.